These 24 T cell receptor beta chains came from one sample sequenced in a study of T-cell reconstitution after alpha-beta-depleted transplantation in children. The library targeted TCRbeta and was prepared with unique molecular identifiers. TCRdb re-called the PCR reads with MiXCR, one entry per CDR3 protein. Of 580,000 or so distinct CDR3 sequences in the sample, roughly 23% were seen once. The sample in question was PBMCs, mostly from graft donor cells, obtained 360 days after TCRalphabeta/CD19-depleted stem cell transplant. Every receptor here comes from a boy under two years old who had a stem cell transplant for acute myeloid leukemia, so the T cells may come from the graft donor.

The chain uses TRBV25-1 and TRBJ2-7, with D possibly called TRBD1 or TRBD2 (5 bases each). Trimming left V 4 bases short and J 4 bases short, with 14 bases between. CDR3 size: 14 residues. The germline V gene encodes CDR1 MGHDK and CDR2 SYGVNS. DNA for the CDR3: TGTGCCAGCAGTGGATACGGGACGGCTTACGAGCAGTACTTC. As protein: CASSGYGTAYEQYF.

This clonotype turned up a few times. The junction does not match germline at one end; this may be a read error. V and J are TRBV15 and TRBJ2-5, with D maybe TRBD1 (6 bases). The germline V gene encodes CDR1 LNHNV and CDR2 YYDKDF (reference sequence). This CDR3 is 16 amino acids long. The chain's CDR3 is CATSLIWDTLQVTQYF. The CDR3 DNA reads TGTGCCACCAGCCTAATCTGGGACACTCTACAAGTGACCCAGTACTTC. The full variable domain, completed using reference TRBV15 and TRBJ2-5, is DAMVIQNPRYQVTQFGKPVTLSCSQTLNHNVMYWYQQKSSQAPKLLFHYYDKDFNNEADTPDNFQSRRPNTSFCFLDIRSPGLGDTAMYLCATSLIWDTLQVTQYFGPGTRLLVL.

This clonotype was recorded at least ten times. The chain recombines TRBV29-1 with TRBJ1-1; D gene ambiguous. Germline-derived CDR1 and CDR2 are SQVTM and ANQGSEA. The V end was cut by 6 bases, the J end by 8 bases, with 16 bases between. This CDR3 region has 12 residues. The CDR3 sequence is CSVGRGISEAFF. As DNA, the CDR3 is TGCAGCGTCGGAAGAGGGATTTCCGAAGCTTTCTTT.

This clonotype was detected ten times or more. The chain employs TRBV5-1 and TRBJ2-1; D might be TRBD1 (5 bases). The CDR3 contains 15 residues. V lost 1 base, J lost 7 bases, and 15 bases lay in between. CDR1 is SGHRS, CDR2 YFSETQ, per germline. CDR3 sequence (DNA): TGCGCCAGCAGCTTGTCGGCAGGGTTGGGAAATGAGCAGTTCTTC. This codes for CASSLSAGLGNEQFF.

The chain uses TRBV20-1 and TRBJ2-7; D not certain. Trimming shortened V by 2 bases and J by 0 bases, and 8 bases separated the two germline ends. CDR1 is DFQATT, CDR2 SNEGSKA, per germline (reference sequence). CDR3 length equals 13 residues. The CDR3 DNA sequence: TGCAGTGCTAGAAGGCTAGTCTCCTACGAGCAGTACTTC. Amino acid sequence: CSARRLVSYEQYF.

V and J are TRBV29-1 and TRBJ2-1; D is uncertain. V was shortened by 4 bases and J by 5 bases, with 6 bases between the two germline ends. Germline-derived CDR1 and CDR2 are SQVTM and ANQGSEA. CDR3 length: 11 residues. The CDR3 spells CSVGAHNEQFF. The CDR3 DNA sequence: TGCAGCGTTGGTGCCCACAATGAGCAGTTCTTC.

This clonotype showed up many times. In DNA form, the CDR3 reads TGTGCCAGCAGAAAACAGGTGGGCGAGCAGTACGTC. As protein: CASRKQVGEQYV. This chain joins TRBV28 and TRBJ2-7; a weak D match, TRBD1 (5 bases). Germline V gene lookup returns CDR1 MDHEN and CDR2 SYDVKM. This CDR3 has 12 amino acids. V gave up 6 bases and J gave up 6 bases, with 12 bases separating them.

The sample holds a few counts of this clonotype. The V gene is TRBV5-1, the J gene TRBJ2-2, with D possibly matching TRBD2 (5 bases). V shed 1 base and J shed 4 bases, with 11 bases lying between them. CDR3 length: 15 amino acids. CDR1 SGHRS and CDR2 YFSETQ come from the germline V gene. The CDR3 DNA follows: TGCGCCAGCAGCTTGCTAATGGGGAGCACCGGGGAGCTGTTTTTT. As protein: CASSLLMGSTGELFF.

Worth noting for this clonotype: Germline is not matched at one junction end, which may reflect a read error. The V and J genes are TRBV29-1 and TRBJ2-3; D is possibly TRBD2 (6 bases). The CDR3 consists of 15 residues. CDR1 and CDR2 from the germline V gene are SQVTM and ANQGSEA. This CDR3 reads CSALPGLLSGDTRYF. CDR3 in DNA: TGCAGCGCCCTACCGGGACTCCTCTCCGGGGATACGCGGTATTTT.

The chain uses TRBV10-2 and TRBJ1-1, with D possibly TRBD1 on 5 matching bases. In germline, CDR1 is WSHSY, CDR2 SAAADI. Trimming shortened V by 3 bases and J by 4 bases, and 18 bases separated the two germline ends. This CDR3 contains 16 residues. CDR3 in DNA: TGCGCCAGCAGTGAAGAGGCAGGGTGGTATGGCACTGAAGCTTTCTTT. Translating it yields CASSEEAGWYGTEAFF.

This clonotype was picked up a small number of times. In DNA, the CDR3 is TGTGCCAGCAGCGATAGGAGGGCGGAGGGCATGAACACTGAAGCTTTCTTT. Protein: CASSDRRAEGMNTEAFF. J is TRBJ1-1 and V is TRBV7-6; D unresolved. Germline V gives CDR1 SGHVS, CDR2 FNYEAQ. Deletions cut 5 bases from V and 0 bases from J, with 19 bases between. This CDR3 comprises 17 residues.

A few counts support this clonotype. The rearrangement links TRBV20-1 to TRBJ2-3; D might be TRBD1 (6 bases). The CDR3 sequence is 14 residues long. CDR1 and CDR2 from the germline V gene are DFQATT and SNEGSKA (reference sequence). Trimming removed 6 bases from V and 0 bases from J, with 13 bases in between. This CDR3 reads CSAKGHFSTDTQYF. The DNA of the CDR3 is TGCAGTGCAAAGGGACACTTTAGCACAGATACGCAGTATTTT.

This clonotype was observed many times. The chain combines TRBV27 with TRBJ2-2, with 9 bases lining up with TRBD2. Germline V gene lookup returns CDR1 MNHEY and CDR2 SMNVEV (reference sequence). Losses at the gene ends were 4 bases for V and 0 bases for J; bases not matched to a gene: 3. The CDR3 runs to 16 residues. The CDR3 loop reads CASSSWTSANTGELFF. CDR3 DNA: TGTGCCAGCAGTTCCTGGACTAGCGCGAACACCGGGGAGCTGTTTTTT.

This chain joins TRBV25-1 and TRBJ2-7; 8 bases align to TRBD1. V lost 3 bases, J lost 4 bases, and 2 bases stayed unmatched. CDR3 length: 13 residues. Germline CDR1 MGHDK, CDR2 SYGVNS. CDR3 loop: CASSEGQVYEQYF. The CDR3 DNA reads TGTGCCAGCAGTGAGGGACAGGTATACGAGCAGTACTTC.

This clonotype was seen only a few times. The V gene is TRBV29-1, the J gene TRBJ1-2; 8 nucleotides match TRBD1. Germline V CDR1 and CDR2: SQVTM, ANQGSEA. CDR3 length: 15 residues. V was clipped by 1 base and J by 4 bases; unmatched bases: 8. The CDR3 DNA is TGCAGCGTTGAAGGAAGGACAGGGCCTCCCTATGGCTACACCTTC. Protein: CSVEGRTGPPYGYTF.

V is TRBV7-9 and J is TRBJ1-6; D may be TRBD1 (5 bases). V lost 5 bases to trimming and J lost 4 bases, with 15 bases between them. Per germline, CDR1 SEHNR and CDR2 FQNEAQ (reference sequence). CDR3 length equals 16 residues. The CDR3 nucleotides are TGTGCCAGCAGCGGCTCCGGGACGACATATAATTCACCCCTCCACTTT. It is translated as CASSGSGTTYNSPLHF.

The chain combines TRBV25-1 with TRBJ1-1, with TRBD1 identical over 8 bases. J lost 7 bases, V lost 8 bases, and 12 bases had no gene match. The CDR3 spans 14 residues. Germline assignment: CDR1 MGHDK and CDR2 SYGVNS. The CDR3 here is CASLPGGAGSEAFF. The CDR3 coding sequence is TGTGCCAGCTTACCAGGGGGCGCGGGGAGTGAAGCTTTCTTT.

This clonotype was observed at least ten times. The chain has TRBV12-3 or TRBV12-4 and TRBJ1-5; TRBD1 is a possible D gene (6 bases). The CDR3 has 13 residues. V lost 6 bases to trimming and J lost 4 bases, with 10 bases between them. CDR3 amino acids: CASSYRVNQPQHF. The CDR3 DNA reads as TGTGCCAGCAGCTACAGGGTAAATCAGCCCCAGCATTTT.

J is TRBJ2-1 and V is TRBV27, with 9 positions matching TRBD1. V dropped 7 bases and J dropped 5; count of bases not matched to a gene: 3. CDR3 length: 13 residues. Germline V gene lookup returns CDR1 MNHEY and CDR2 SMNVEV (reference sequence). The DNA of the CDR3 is TGTGCCAGCATTGACAGGGGGAACAATGAGCAGTTCTTC. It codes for CASIDRGNNEQFF.

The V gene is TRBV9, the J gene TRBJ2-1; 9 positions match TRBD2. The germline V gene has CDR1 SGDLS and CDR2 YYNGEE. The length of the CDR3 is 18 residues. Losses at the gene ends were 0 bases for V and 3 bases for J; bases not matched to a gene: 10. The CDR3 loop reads CASSVGLAGGLGYNEQFF. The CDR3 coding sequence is TGTGCCAGCAGCGTAGGTCTTGCGGGGGGGCTTGGCTACAATGAGCAGTTCTTC.

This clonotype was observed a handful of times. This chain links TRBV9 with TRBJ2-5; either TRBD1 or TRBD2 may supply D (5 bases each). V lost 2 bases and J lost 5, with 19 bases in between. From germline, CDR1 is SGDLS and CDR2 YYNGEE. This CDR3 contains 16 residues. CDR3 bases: TGTGCCAGCAGCGTCCGGGACCGCGCAAAGCAGGAGACCCAGTACTTC. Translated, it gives CASSVRDRAKQETQYF.

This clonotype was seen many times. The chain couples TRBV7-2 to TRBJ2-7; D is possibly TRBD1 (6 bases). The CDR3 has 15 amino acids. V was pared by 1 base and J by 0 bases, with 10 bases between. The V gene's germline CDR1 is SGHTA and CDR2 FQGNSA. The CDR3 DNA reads TGTGCCAGCAGCTTAGGGCAGGGGACCTCCTACGAGCAGTACTTC. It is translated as CASSLGQGTSYEQYF. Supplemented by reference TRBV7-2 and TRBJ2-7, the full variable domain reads GAGVSQSPSNKVTEKGKDVELRCDPISGHTALYWYRQSLGQGLEFLIYFQGNSAPDKSGLPSDRFSAERTGGSVSTLTIQRTQQEDSAVYLCASSLGQGTSYEQYFGPGTRLTVT.

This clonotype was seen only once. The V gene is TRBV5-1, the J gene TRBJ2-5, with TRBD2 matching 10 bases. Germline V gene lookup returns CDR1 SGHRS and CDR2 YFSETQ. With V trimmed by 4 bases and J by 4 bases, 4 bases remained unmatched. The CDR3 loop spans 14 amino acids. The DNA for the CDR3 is TGCGCCAGCAGCGGTGGACTAGCGGCAGAGACCCAGTACTTC. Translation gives CASSGGLAAETQYF.

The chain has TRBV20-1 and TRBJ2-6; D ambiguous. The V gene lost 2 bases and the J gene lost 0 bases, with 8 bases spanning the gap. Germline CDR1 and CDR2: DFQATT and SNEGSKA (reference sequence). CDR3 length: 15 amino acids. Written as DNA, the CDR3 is TGCAGTGCTAGAACAAAGAGCTCTGGGGCCAACGTCCTGACTTTC. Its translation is CSARTKSSGANVLTF.